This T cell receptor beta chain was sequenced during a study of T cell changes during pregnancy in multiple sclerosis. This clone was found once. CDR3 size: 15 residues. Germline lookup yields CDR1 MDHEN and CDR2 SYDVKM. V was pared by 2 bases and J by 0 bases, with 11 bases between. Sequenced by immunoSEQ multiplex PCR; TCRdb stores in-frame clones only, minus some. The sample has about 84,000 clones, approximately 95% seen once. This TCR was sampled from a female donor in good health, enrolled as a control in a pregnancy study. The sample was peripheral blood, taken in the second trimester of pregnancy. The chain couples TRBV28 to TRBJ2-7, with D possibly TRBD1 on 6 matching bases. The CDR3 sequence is CASSLDQGFSYEQYF. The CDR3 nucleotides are TGTGCCAGCAGTTTAGATCAGGGGTTCTCCTACGAGCAGTACTTC.